Sequencing of this T cell receptor beta chain was carried out in a study of T cells in Graves' hyperthyroidism and ophthalmopathy. The CDR3 is 14 residues long. V was cut by 6 bases and J by 8 bases, with 20 bases left in between. Germline assignment: CDR1 DFQATT and CDR2 SNEGSKA (reference sequence). In this sample, this clonotype turned up many times. Amplification targeted TCR beta CDR3 regions from RNA transcripts. Researchers ran a first-round RT-PCR on the TCR CDR3 using the HTBI primer set. TCRdb itself ran the multiplex PCR reads through MiXCR, one entry per CDR3 protein. The sample records about 270,000 distinct CDR3 sequences, roughly 15% being singletons.

The sequencing sample was made of blood. The TCR originated in a woman in her forties or fifties with Graves' hyperthyroidism that later progressed to Graves' ophthalmopathy. This chain joins TRBV20-1 and TRBJ2-4, with a weak D call TRBD1 (7 bases). The CDR3 nucleotides read TGCAGTGCCGACCTGGACAGGAGGAGGGACATTCAGTACTTC. Encoded protein: CSADLDRRRDIQYF.